The clone carrying this T cell receptor beta chain was detected many times. Its specificity is not known. TCRdb analysed the reads with MiXCR anew, one entry per CDR3 protein. The sample includes 250,000 to 300,000 distinct CDR3 sequences, about a sixth seen only once; the top ten take around 47%. The data derive from a study of T cell repertoires in cytomegalovirus infection. Study-level findings and limits: Dominating the ex vivo response were TCR beta clonotypes that were CMV-specific and HLA-C-restricted. Carriage of CMV together with the relevant HLA was identifiable through cumulative public TCR beta family frequency.

Germline values: CDR1 DFQATT, CDR2 SNEGSKA (reference sequence). V dropped 3 bases and J dropped 11 bases, with 13 bases sitting between them. The CDR3 runs to 11 residues. What was sequenced was CD8+ T cells from PBMCs. V and J are TRBV20-1 and TRBJ1-1; D is unresolved. The receptor was derived from a human donor in good health (CMV status not recorded). Some clones in this sample may be carry-over from other donors' samples. The CDR3 region has the DNA TGCAGTGCTAGTTTAGGGAACTTGGCTTTCTTT. Its translation is CSASLGNLAFF.